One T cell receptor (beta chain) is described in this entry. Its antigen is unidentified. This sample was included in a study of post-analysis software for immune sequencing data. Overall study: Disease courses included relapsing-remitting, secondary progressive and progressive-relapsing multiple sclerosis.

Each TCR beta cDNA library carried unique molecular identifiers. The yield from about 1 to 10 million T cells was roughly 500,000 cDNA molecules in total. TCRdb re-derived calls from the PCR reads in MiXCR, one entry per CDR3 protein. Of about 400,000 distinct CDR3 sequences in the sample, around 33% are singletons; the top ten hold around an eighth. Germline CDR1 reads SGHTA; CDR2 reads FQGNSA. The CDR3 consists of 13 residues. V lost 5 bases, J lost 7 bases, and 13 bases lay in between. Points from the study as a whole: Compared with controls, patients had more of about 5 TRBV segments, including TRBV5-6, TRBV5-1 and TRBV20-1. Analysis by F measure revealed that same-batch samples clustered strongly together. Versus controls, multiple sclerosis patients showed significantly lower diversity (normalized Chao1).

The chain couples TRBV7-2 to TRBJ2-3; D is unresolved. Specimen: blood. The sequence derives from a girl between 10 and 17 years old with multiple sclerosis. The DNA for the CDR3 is TGTGCCAGCAGCCCAAGTGGTAGAAATACGCAGTATTTT. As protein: CASSPSGRNTQYF. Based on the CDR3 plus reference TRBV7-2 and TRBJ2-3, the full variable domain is GAGVSQSPSNKVTEKGKDVELRCDPISGHTALYWYRQSLGQGLEFLIYFQGNSAPDKSGLPSDRFSAERTGGSVSTLTIQRTQQEDSAVYLCASSPSGRNTQYFGPGTRLTVL.